This TCR beta chain was profiled in a study of CD8 T cells in Susac syndrome. Study observations and caveats: Acknowledgment was made by the study that its TCR sequencing and HLA analysis involved a relatively small number of individuals.

The T cells that were sequenced for TCR beta were CD8+ and CD4+ cells from blood. Looked up from germline, CDR1 is SGHDT and CDR2 is YYEEEE. Trimming cost V 4 bases and J 0 bases, with 14 bases left between them. The CDR3 covers 15 residues. On this clonotype itself: What it binds is not known.

Random-hexamer reverse transcription was applied to roughly 0.45 to 1 ug RNA. TCR beta CDR3 was amplified by immunoSEQ covering 54 Vbeta and 13 Jbeta. TCRdb called the immunoSEQ multiplex PCR reads again in MiXCR, with one record for every CDR3 protein. The sample lists under 200,000 distinct CDR3 sequences; under 95% were seen once. V usage is TRBV5-6 and J usage is TRBJ2-7, with D maybe TRBD1 (6 bases). The TCR originated in a human donor with Susac syndrome. The sequencing input was CD4+ T cells from PBMCs. CDR3 DNA sequence: TGTGCCAGCAGCCTAACCGGACAGTTCTCCTACGAGCAGTACTTC. Residues: CASSLTGQFSYEQYF.